This is a list of T cell receptor beta chains from one sample in a study of CD8+ T cells in alopecia areata. Assay: immunoSEQ multiplex PCR; the TCRdb copy retains only in-frame clones and omits some. The sample has approximately 200,000 clones, about three fifths seen once; the top ten hold less than 4%. The source material was CD4+ T cells sorted from blood, sampled at week 4, from a patient treated with tofacitinib. Receptor source: a human donor with alopecia areata. Both conserved end residues are part of each CDR3. Fields, in order: J gene, clone size, V gene, D gene, CDR3 protein, CDR3 DNA. The D gene is left open where the match is weak. Only part of the rows carry a size: once, few, many, or a class if the clone is expanded.

>TRBJ2-1|NA|TRBV6-5|TRBD1
CATDRGNEQFF
TGTGCCACCGACAGGGGCAATGAGCAGTTCTTC
>TRBJ1-6|NA|TRBV29-1|TRBD1
CSAVTGGGNSPLHF
TGCAGCGCTGTGACAGGGGGAGGGAATTCACCCCTCCACTTT
>TRBJ2-3|NA|TRBV27|NA
CASNSVRAGIADTQYF
TGTGCCAGCAACTCGGTCAGGGCCGGGATTGCAGATACGCAGTATTTT
>TRBJ1-2|NA|TRBV30|NA
CAWKRSGSGWGYTF
TGTGCCTGGAAGCGTTCAGGGTCAGGTTGGGGCTACACCTTC
>TRBJ1-4|NA|TRBV30|NA
CAWSGFGEKLFF
TGTGCCTGGAGCGGCTTTGGGGAAAAACTGTTTTTT
>TRBJ2-7|NA|TRBV18|NA
CASSPAQQDYEQYF
TGTGCCAGCTCACCGGCCCAACAAGACTACGAGCAGTACTTC
>TRBJ1-1|NA|TRBV10-3|NA
CAISEGNTEAFF
TGTGCCATCAGTGAGGGAAACACTGAAGCTTTCTTT
>TRBJ1-1|few|TRBV29-1|NA
CSAKNTEAFF
TGCAGCGCAAAGAACACTGAAGCTTTCTTT
>TRBJ2-7|once|TRBV29-1|NA
CSVGDVGRIYEQYF
TGCAGCGTCGGTGATGTCGGCAGGATCTACGAGCAGTACTTC
>TRBJ1-4|NA|TRBV29-1|NA
CSVATSGTNEKLFF
TGCAGCGTCGCTACGTCGGGAACTAATGAAAAACTGTTTTTT
>TRBJ1-6|NA|TRBV6-6|NA
CASGGSYNSPLHF
TGTGCCAGCGGGGGCTCCTATAATTCACCCCTCCACTTT